The clone carrying this T cell receptor (beta chain) showed up just a few times. The trim removed 6 bases at V and 3 bases at J, leaving 11 bases unmatched. This CDR3 is built from 15 residues. From germline, CDR1 is MDHEN and CDR2 SYDVKM. The sample is drawn from a study of T cell changes during pregnancy in multiple sclerosis. The protocol was immunoSEQ multiplex PCR, while the TCRdb copy is restricted to in-frame clones and leaves out a portion. The data show 30,000 to 50,000 clones, with 90% to 95% seen just once and 0.75% to 0.85% held by the top ten. The sequence derives from a female donor with multiple sclerosis, enrolled in a pregnancy study. The chain links TRBV28 to TRBJ2-7; 7 bases are shared with TRBD1. The material was CD4+ T cells from peripheral blood mononuclear cells, obtained in the third trimester of pregnancy. CDR3 loop: CASSRKGTAFYEQYF. The DNA for the CDR3 is TGTGCCAGCAGCCGAAAGGGGACAGCATTCTACGAGCAGTACTTC.